Listed here are 19 T cell receptor beta chains from one sample, sequenced in a study of blood T cell repertoires in COVID-19. Here immunoSEQ multiplex PCR was the method, and the copy in TCRdb shows in-frame clones only, minus some. The data contain 200,000 to 250,000 clones, around nine tenths of them singletons. Sequenced material: peripheral blood. Source of these receptors: a man between 60 and 70 years old with acute or convalescent COVID-19.

V is TRBV19 and J is TRBJ2-3; possibly TRBD1 for D (6 bases). With 3 bases removed from V and 3 bases from J, the gap between germline ends came to 10 bases. CDR1 is LNHDA and CDR2 is SQIVND in the germline V gene (reference sequence). This CDR3 region has 14 residues. In DNA, the CDR3 is TGTGCCAGTAGTATCCTCCAGGGGACAGATACGCAGTATTTT. This gives the protein CASSILQGTDTQYF.

This rearrangement joins TRBV5-6 to TRBJ1-1, with 9 bases that match TRBD1. V shed 3 bases and J 1 base; nucleotides not matched to a gene: 7. The CDR3 loop spans 16 amino acids. Germline V CDR1 and CDR2: SGHDT, YYEEEE. The CDR3 bases are TGTGCCAGCAGCTCGCTAGGACAGGGGAGGAACACTGAAGCTTTCTTT. It specifies CASSSLGQGRNTEAFF.

This chain joins TRBV3-1 (or the pseudogene TRBV3-2) and TRBJ2-3; no firm D call. Germline V gives CDR1 LGHDT, CDR2 YNNKEL (reference sequence). This CDR3 has 14 amino acids. Trimming cost V 2 bases and J 4 bases, with 10 bases left between them. The CDR3, as DNA: TGTGCCAGCAGCCAAATGGCCCGGGCAGATACGCAGTATTTT. Translation: CASSQMARADTQYF.

This chain connects TRBV24-1 to TRBJ2-3, with TRBD2 matching 14 bases. This CDR3 region has 16 residues. The V segment lost 6 bases and the J segment 6 bases; nucleotides outside the gene matches: 7. From germline, CDR1 is KGHDR and CDR2 SFDVKD. The CDR3 loop reads CATSRLAGGPGDTQYF. Here the CDR3 DNA reads TGTGCCACCAGTAGACTAGCGGGGGGGCCTGGCGATACGCAGTATTTT.

The CDR3 bases are TGTGCCAGCTCACCACCGGGACACAGTAGCAATCAGCCCCAGCATTTT. Its protein product is CASSPPGHSSNQPQHF. The chain has TRBV18 and TRBJ1-5; D is possibly TRBD1 (6 bases). The CDR3 has 16 residues. With 0 bases removed from V and 0 bases from J, the gap between germline ends came to 9 bases. Germline V gives CDR1 KGHSH, CDR2 LQKENI.

The V and J genes are TRBV3-1 (or the pseudogene TRBV3-2) and TRBJ2-2; TRBD2 might be the D (6 bases). This CDR3 spans 15 amino acids. CDR1 is LGHDT, CDR2 YNNKEL, per germline (reference sequence). Trimming left V 1 base short and J 6 bases short, with 12 bases between. CDR3 DNA sequence: TGTGCCAGCAGCCAAGGGATGGGGGGACCCGGGGAGCTGTTTTTT. Its protein product is CASSQGMGGPGELFF.

The J gene is TRBJ2-7, the V gene TRBV5-1; the D gene is possibly TRBD2 (5 bases). Trimming pared 0 bases from V and 1 base from J, leaving 8 bases between. This CDR3 spans 14 amino acids. Germline V gene lookup returns CDR1 SGHRS and CDR2 YFSETQ. In nucleotides, the CDR3 is TGCGCCAGCAGCTTGGAGGGAGTTTCCTACGAGCAGTACTTC. Encoded protein: CASSLEGVSYEQYF.

V and J are TRBV6-5 and TRBJ2-7; 9 nucleotides agree with TRBD2. Germline assignment: CDR1 MNHEY and CDR2 SVGAGI. The CDR3 is 13 residues long. V gave up 6 bases and J gave up 4 bases; unmatched junction bases: 4. DNA for the CDR3: TGTGCCAGCAGGGGGACTAGCTTGTACGAGCAGTACTTC. Protein: CASRGTSLYEQYF.

In its sample, this clone was seen once. This sequence joins TRBV7-9 and TRBJ1-3; 8 bases match TRBD1. Germline V gives CDR1 SEHNR, CDR2 FQNEAQ (reference sequence). V dropped 4 bases and J dropped 3; count of bases not matched to a gene: 5. This CDR3 comprises 15 residues. The CDR3 sequence is CASSSDRERGNTIYF. The CDR3 DNA is TGTGCCAGCAGCTCGGACAGGGAACGTGGAAACACCATATATTTT. The whole variable domain, filled in from reference TRBV7-9 and TRBJ1-3, reads DTGVSQNPRHKITKRGQNVTFRCDPISEHNRLYWYRQTLGQGPEFLTYFQNEAQLEKSRLLSDRFSAERPKGSFSTLEIQRTEQGDSAMYLCASSSDRERGNTIYFGEGSWLTVV.

A note on this clone: Because the CDR3's place on the DNA is in doubt, the DNA is left out and the CDR3 is given as listed by TCRdb. V gene TRBV5-4 combines with J gene TRBJ1-4. The CDR3 is 14 amino acids long, termini counted. Per the germline V gene, CDR1 is SGHNT and CDR2 is YYREEE (reference sequence). This CDR3 is CASSFGPGGRELFF.

The gene calls are TRBV6-5 and TRBJ1-3, with D uncertain. Per germline, CDR1 MNHEY and CDR2 SVGAGI. This CDR3 spans 14 amino acids. V was shortened by 7 bases and J by 0 bases, with 10 bases between the two germline ends. The CDR3 loop reads CASTRGPSGNTIYF. The CDR3 DNA reads TGTGCCAGCACCCGCGGGCCCTCTGGAAACACCATATATTTT.

This clone was found once. The rearrangement links TRBV9 to TRBJ2-2, with 7 bases identical to TRBD1. The ends lost 2 bases at V and 6 bases at J; junction bases unmatched: 10. This CDR3 spans 16 amino acids. In germline, CDR1 is SGDLS, CDR2 YYNGEE. The CDR3 here is CASSVGQSGLAGELFF. The CDR3 DNA follows: TGTGCCAGCAGCGTGGGACAGAGTGGTTTAGCCGGGGAGCTGTTTTTT.

Only a few counts were recorded for this clone. This sequence joins TRBV10-1 and TRBJ1-2; D is unclear. The V and J ends lost 0 bases and 8 bases respectively, with 13 bases between them. The length of the CDR3 is 14 residues. The V gene's germline CDR1 is WNHNN and CDR2 SYGVQD (reference sequence). CDR3 sequence (DNA): TGCGCCAGCAGTGAGTCTACAGTTTCCTCCGGCTACACCTTC. It is translated as CASSESTVSSGYTF.

The rearrangement uses TRBV6-5 and TRBJ1-1; 7 bases map to TRBD1. Looked up from germline, CDR1 is MNHEY and CDR2 is SVGAGI. This CDR3 has 13 residues. V shed 7 bases and J 1 base; nucleotides not matched to a gene: 3. The CDR3: CASKRQGNTEAFF. For the CDR3, the DNA is TGTGCCAGCAAGCGACAGGGGAACACTGAAGCTTTCTTT.

V and J are TRBV12-5 and TRBJ2-7, with TRBD2 as a possible D gene (6 bases). Trimming removed 0 bases from V and 0 bases from J, with 15 bases in between. The germline V gene has CDR1 LGHNT and CDR2 FRNRAP. The CDR3 contains 17 residues. CDR3 nucleotides: TGTGCTAGTGGTTTGGTACGGGGGACCCAATCCTCCTACGAGCAGTACTTC. Translating gives CASGLVRGTQSSYEQYF.

The chain employs TRBV7-7 and TRBJ2-5; 8 nucleotides match TRBD2. Trimming cost V 4 bases and J 5 bases; bases outside gene matches: 12. This CDR3 comprises 16 residues. Germline V gene sequence: CDR1 SSHAT, CDR2 FNYEAQ (reference sequence). For the CDR3, the DNA is TGTGCCAGCAGCTCCCCGGCGGGAGGAGGCCGGGAGACCCAGTACTTC. Amino acid sequence: CASSSPAGGGRETQYF.

The genes are TRBV7-2 and TRBJ2-4; TRBD2 matches at 9 bases. Germline V gene sequence: CDR1 SGHTA, CDR2 FQGNSA. The CDR3 has 17 residues. Trimming cost V 6 bases and J 0 bases; bases outside gene matches: 9. In DNA, the CDR3 is TGTGCCAGCAGGTTAAAGGCGGGGGGGGTAGCCAAAAACATTCAGTACTTC. Translation gives CASRLKAGGVAKNIQYF.

The chain joins TRBV5-1 to TRBJ2-3, with 7 bases that match TRBD1. CDR1 is SGHRS, CDR2 YFSETQ, per germline. This CDR3 has 15 residues. V gave up 0 bases and J gave up 2 bases; unmatched junction bases: 3. The CDR3 DNA reads TGCGCCAGCAGCTTGGAGAAGGGGGCCACAGATACGCAGTATTTT. It encodes CASSLEKGATDTQYF.

The rearrangement joins TRBV28 to TRBJ2-7; 11 bases agree with TRBD2. Germline V gene lookup returns CDR1 MDHEN and CDR2 SYDVKM. CDR3 length equals 15 residues. Germline trimming cut 6 bases from V and 2 bases from J; bases unmatched to any gene: 6. The CDR3 loop is CASSQVAGGAYEQYF. Here the CDR3 DNA reads TGTGCCAGCAGCCAAGTAGCGGGGGGGGCCTACGAGCAGTACTTC.